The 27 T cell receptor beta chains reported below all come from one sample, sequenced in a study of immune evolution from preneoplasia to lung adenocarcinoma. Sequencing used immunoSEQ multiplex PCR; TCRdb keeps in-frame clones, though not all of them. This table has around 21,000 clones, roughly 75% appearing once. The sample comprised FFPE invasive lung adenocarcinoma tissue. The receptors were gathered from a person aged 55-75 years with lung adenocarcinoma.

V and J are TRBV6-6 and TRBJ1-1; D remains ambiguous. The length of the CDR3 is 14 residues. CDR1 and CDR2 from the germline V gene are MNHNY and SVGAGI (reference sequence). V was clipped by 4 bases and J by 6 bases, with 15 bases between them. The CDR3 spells CASSSPSTRAEAFF. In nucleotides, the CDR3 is TGTGCCAGCAGTTCCCCGTCGACGCGGGCTGAAGCTTTCTTT.

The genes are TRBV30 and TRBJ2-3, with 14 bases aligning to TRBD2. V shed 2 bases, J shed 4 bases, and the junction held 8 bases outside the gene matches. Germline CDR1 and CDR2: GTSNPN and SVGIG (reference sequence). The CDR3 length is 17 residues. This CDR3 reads CAWSRGLAGARSDTQYF. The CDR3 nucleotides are TGTGCCTGGAGTCGGGGACTAGCGGGAGCGCGCTCAGATACGCAGTATTTT.

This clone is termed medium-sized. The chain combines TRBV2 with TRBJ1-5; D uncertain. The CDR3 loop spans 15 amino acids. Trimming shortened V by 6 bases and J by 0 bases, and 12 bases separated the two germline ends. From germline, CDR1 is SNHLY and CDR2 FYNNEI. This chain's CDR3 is CASSRGGNSNQPQHF. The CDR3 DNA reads TGTGCCAGCAGCCGGGGAGGAAATAGCAATCAGCCCCAGCATTTT.

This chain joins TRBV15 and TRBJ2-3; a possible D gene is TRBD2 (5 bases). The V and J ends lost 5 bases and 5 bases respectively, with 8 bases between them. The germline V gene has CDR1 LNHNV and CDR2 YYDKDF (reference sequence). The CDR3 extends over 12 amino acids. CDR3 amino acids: CATSPLGDTQYF. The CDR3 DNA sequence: TGTGCCACCAGCCCACTAGGAGATACGCAGTATTTT. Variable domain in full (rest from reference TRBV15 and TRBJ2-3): DAMVIQNPRYQVTQFGKPVTLSCSQTLNHNVMYWYQQKSSQAPKLLFHYYDKDFNNEADTPDNFQSRRPNTSFCFLDIRSPGLGDTAMYLCATSPLGDTQYFGPGTRLTVL.

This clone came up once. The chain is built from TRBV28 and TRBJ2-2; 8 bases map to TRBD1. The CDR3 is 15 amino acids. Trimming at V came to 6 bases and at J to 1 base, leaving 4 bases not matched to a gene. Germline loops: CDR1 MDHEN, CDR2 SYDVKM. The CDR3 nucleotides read TGTGCCAGCAGCCTGGGACAGGTGAACACCGGGGAGCTGTTTTTT. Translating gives CASSLGQVNTGELFF.

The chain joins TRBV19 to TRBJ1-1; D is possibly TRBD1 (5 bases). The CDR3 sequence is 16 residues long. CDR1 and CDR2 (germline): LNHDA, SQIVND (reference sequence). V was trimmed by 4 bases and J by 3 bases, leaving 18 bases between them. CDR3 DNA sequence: TGTGCCAGTAGTAGAAGTATAGGTCGGGGGGACACTGAAGCTTTCTTT. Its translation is CASSRSIGRGDTEAFF.

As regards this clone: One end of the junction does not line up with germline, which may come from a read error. The CDR3 DNA is TGTGCCAGCAGCCCCCTCGGGAATGGGAATGAACAGTTCTTC. It specifies CASSPLGNGNEQFF. This chain connects TRBV11-2 to TRBJ2-1; D might be TRBD2 (5 bases). The CDR3 runs to 14 residues. Germline V gives CDR1 SGHAT, CDR2 FQNNGV.

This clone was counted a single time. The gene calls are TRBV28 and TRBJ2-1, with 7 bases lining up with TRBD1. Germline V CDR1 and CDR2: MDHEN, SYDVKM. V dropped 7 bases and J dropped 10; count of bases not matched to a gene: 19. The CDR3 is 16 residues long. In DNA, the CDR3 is TGTGCCAGCATTCGGGCCGGGATGATCCCCAGGGGGGAGCAGTTCTTC. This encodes CASIRAGMIPRGEQFF.

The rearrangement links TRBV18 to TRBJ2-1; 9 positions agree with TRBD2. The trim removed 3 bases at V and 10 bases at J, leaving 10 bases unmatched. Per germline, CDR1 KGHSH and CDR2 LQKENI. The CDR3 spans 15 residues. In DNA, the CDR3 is TGTGCCAGCTCACCCGATAGCGGGAGTTCTGGGGAGCAGTTCTTC. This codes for CASSPDSGSSGEQFF.

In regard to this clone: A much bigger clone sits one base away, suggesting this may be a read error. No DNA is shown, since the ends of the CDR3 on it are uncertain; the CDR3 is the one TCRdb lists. The CDR3 loop reads CASSQVGQGSGANVLIF. This chain uses TRBV4-2 with TRBJ2-6; the table's D call, TRBD1, has no DNA check behind it. The CDR3 adds up to 17 amino acids, both ends counted. From germline, CDR1 is LGHNA and CDR2 YNFKEQ.

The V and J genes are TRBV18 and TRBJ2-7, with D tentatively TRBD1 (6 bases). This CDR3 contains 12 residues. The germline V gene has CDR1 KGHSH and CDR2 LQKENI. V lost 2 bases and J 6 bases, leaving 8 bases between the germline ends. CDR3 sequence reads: CASSPGRGEQYF. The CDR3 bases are TGTGCCAGCTCACCAGGCAGGGGCGAGCAGTACTTC.

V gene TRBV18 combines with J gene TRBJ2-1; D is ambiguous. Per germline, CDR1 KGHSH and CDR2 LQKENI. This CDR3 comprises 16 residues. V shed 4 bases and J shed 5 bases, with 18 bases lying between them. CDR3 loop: CASSRSGPNLNNEQFF. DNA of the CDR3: TGTGCCAGCTCACGTTCTGGACCGAACCTTAACAATGAGCAGTTCTTC.

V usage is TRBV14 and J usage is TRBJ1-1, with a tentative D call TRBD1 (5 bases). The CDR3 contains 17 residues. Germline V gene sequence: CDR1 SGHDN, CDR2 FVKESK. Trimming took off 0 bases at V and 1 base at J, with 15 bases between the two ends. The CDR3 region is CASSQDRPGGRNTEAFF. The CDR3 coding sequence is TGTGCCAGCAGCCAAGATAGGCCGGGGGGTCGGAACACTGAAGCTTTCTTT.

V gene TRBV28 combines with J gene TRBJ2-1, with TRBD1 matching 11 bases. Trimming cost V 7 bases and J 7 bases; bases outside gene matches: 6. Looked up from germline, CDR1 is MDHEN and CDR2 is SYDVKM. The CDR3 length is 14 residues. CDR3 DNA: TGTGCCAGCACTAGTGGGACAGGGGGAAATGAGCAGTTCTTC. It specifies CASTSGTGGNEQFF.

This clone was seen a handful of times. CDR3 sequence reads: CASSSMEGSGSLGNEQFF. In DNA, the CDR3 is TGTGCCAGTAGTTCCATGGAGGGTAGCGGGAGTCTGGGCAATGAGCAGTTCTTC. The chain couples TRBV19 to TRBJ2-1; TRBD2 aligns across 9 bases. V gave up 5 bases and J gave up 6 bases; unmatched junction bases: 17. Germline V gene lookup returns CDR1 LNHDA and CDR2 SQIVND (reference sequence). This CDR3 contains 18 residues.

The CDR3 sequence: CASSQVGQGSGANVLTF. As DNA, the CDR3 is TGTGCCAGCAGCCAAGTAGGACAGGGGTCTGGGGCCAACGTCCTGACTTTC. The chain has TRBV7-9 and TRBJ2-6; 9 bases map to TRBD1. Trimming at V came to 5 bases and at J to 1 base, leaving 6 bases not matched to a gene. Germline values: CDR1 SEHNR, CDR2 FQNEAQ (reference sequence). The CDR3 contains 17 residues. Combining the CDR3 with reference TRBV7-9 and TRBJ2-6 gives the whole variable domain DTGVSQNPRHKITKRGQNVTFRCDPISEHNRLYWYRQTLGQGPEFLTYFQNEAQLEKSRLLSDRFSAERPKGSFSTLEIQRTEQGDSAMYLCASSQVGQGSGANVLTFGAGSRLTVL.

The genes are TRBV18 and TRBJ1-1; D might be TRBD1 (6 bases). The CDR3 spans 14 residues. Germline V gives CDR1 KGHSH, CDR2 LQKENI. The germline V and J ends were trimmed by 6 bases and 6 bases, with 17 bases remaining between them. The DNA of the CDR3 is TGTGCCAGCTCCCTCAAAGGGGGGAATTCTGAAGCTTTCTTT. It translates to CASSLKGGNSEAFF.

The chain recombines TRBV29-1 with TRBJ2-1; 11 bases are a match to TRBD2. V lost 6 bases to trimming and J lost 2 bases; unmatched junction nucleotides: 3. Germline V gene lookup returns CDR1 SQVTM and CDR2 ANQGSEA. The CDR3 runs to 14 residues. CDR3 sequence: CSVASGRTYNEQFF. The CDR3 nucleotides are TGCAGCGTGGCTAGCGGGAGGACCTACAATGAGCAGTTCTTC.

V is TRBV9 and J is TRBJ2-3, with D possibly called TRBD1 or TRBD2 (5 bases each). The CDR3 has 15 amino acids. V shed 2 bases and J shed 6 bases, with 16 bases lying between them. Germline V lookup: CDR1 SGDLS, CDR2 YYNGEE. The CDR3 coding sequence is TGTGCCAGCAGCGTCTCACCGGGGCCGGCGGATACGCAGTATTTT. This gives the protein CASSVSPGPADTQYF.

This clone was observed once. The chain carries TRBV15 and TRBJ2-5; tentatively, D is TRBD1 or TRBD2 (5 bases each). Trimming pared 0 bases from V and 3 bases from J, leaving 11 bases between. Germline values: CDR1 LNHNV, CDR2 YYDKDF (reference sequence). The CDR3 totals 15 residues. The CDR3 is CATSRDPRGEETQYF. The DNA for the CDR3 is TGTGCCACCAGCAGAGATCCGAGGGGCGAAGAGACCCAGTACTTC.

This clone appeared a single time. The CDR3 is CASSPGTSYGYTF. CDR3 DNA sequence: TGTGCCAGCTCACCCGGGACAAGCTATGGCTACACCTTC. The chain carries TRBV18 and TRBJ1-2; maybe TRBD1 (6 bases). The CDR3 runs 13 residues. CDR1 and CDR2 (germline): KGHSH, LQKENI. V was cut by 3 bases and J by 4 bases, with 9 bases left in between.

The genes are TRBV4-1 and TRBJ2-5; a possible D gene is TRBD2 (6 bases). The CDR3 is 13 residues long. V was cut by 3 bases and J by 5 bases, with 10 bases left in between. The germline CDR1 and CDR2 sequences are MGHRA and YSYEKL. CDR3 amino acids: CASSHPGGETQYF. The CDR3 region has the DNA TGCGCCAGCAGCCACCCCGGAGGGGAGACCCAGTACTTC.

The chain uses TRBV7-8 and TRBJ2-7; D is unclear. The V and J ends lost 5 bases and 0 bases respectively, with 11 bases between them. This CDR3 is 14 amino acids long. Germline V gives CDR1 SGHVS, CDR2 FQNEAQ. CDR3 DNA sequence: TGTGCCAGCAGCCCGAGGACGGACTCCTACGAGCAGTACTTC. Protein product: CASSPRTDSYEQYF.

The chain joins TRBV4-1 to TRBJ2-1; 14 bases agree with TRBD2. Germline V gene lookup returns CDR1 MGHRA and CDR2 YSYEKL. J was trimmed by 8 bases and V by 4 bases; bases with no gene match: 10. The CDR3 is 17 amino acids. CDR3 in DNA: TGCGCCAGCAGCCCTATAGCGGGGACTAGCGGGAGTTATGAGCAGTTCTTC. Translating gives CASSPIAGTSGSYEQFF.

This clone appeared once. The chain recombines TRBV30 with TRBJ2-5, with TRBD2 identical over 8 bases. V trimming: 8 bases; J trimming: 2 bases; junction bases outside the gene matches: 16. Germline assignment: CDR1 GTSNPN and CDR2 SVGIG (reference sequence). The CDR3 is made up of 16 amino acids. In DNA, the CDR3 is TGTGCCGGGACTACAGGGTATCTAGCGGGTCAAGAGACCCAGTACTTC. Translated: CAGTTGYLAGQETQYF.

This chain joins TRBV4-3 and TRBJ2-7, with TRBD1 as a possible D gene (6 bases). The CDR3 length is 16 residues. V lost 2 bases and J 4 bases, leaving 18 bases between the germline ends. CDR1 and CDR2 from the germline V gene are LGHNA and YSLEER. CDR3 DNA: TGCGCCAGCAGCCAACCAGGGGCCCTGGGCTCGTACGAGCAGTACTTC. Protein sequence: CASSQPGALGSYEQYF.

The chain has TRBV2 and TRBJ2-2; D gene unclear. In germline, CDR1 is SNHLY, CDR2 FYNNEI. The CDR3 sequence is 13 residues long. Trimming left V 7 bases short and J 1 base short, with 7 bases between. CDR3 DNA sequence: TGTGCCAGCACCCGACAGAACACCGGGGAGCTGTTTTTT. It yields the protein CASTRQNTGELFF.